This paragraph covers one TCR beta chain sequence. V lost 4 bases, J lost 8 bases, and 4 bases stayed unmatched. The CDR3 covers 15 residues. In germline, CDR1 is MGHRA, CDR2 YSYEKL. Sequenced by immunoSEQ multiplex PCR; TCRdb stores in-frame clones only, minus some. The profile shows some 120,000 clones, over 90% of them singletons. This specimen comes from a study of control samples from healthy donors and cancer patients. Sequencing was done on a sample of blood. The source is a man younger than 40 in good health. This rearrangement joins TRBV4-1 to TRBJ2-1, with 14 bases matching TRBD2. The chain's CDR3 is CASSLPGLAGDEQFF. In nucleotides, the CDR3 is TGCGCCAGCAGCCTCCCGGGACTAGCGGGGGATGAGCAGTTCTTC.